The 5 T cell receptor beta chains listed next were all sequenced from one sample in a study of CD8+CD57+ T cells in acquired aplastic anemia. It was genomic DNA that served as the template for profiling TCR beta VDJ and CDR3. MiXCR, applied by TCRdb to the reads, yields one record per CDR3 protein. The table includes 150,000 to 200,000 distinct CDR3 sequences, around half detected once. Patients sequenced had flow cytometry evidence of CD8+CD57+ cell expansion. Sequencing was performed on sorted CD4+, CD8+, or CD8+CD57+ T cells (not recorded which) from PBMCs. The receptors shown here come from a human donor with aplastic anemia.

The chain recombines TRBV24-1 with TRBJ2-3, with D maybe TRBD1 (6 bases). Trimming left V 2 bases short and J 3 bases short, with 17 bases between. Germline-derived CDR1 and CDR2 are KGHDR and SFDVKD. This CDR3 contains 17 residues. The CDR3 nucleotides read TGTGCCACCAGTGATTGGGGGTTCGCAGGGGAGACAGATACGCAGTATTTT. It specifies CATSDWGFAGETDTQYF.

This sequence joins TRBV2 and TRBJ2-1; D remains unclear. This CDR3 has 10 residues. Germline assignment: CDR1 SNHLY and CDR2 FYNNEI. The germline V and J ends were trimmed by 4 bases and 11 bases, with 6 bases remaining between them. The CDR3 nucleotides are TGTGCCAGCAGTGTTATGAAGCAGTTCTTC. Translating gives CASSVMKQFF.

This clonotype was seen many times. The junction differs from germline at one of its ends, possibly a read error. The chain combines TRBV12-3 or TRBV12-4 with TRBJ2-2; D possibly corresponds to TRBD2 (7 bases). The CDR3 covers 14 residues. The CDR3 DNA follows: TGTGCCAGCAGCCTTCAGGGGAAAGGGGGGGGGCTGTTTTTT. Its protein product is CASSLQGKGGGLFF.

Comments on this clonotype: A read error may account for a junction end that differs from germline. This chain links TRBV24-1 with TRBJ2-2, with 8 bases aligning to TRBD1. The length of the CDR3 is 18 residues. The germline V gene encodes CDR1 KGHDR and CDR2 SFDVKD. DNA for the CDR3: TGTGCCACCAGTGACTCCCTAGGGACAGGCTGGAACTCCGGGGAGCTGTTTTTT. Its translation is CATSDSLGTGWNSGELFF.

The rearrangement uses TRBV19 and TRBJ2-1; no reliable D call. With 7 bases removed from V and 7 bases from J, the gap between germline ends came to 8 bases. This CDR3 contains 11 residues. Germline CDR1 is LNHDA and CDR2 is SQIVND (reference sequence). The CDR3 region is CASTGWNEQFF. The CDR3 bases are TGTGCCAGTACCGGCTGGAATGAGCAGTTCTTC.